This TCR beta chain appears in the sequencing data of a study of T cell responses to AZD1222 COVID-19 vaccine. Across the study: Investigators merged groups given second doses at roughly 4 or roughly 12 weeks.

Sequenced by immunoSEQ multiplex PCR; TCRdb stores in-frame clones only, minus some. Among some 60,000 clones, around 83% were seen once, and the ten largest hold 15% to 20%. With 6 bases removed from V and 2 bases from J, the gap between germline ends came to 31 bases. The CDR3 sequence is 20 residues long. CDR1 and CDR2 (germline): SGHVS, FQNEAQ. The TCR comes from an adult in good health. The V gene is TRBV7-8, the J gene TRBJ1-1; D possibly corresponds to TRBD1 (6 bases). Sequences were derived from peripheral blood, sampled on day 0 of AZD1222 vaccination. The CDR3 sequence: CASRPRVRGGSGLDNTEAFF. In nucleotides, the CDR3 is TGTGCCAGCAGACCTAGGGTCAGGGGTGGTTCTGGCCTCGATAACACTGAAGCTTTCTTT. Supplemented by reference TRBV7-8 and TRBJ1-1, the full variable domain reads GAGVSQSPRYKVAKRGQDVALRCDPISGHVSLFWYQQALGQGPEFLTYFQNEAQLDKSGLPSDRFFAERPEGSVSTLKIQRTQQEDSAVYLCASRPRVRGGSGLDNTEAFFGQGTRLTVV.